This T cell receptor beta chain was sequenced during a study of shared clonotypes between healthy human individuals. The CDR3 is 17 residues long. Germline V lookup: CDR1 SEHNR, CDR2 FQNEAQ (reference sequence). Naive CD8 isolation took CD45RO-negative cells positively selected for CCR7 and excluded terminally differentiated effector memory CD45RA+ cells. Study-wide points: The study found about 5.1% of naive CD4 clonotypes shared across four donors.

On sorted subsets, replicate PCRs used about 200 ng DNA, or approximately 33,000 T cell genomes. Source study methods: In the immunoSEQ data, sequences were junction-only and lacked quality scores, so filtering differed. Produced via immunoSEQ multiplex PCR; TCRdb's table is partial and in-frame only. V, J and clone size are those of that table, while D and trimming were read from the DNA. The sample records about 2.1 million clones, approximately 94% being singletons. Comments on this clone: The antigen is undetermined. At one of its ends the junction is not consistent with the germline gene, which may arise from a read error.

Sequenced: naive CD8+ T cells from PBMCs. The chain carries TRBV7-9 and TRBJ2-1; maybe TRBD1 (7 bases). The sequence derives from a man between 18 and 29 years old in good health. Some clones in this sample may be carry-over from other donors' samples. DNA of the CDR3: TGTGCCAGCAGCGCCAGGGGGGAGGTACAGTCTACAAATGGGCAGTTCTTC. Amino acid sequence: CASSARGEVQSTNGQFF.